This T cell receptor (beta chain) is drawn from a study of T cell changes during pregnancy in multiple sclerosis. Germline loops: CDR1 SSHAT, CDR2 FNYEAQ (reference sequence). This CDR3 has 14 residues. The table lists this clone with a count of one. One end of the junction is discordant with germline, which a read error may explain. Sequenced by immunoSEQ multiplex PCR; TCRdb stores in-frame clones only, minus some. The sample includes fewer than 110,000 clones, 85% to 95% of them seen just once. The rearrangement uses TRBV7-7 and TRBJ2-1; D not certain. Sequencing was performed on peripheral blood, taken in the third trimester of pregnancy. The TCR comes from a female donor in good health, enrolled as a control in a pregnancy study. In DNA, the CDR3 is TGTGCTAGCAGCTTGTCCAGCTCCTACAATGAGCAGTTCTTC. Amino acid sequence: CASSLSSSYNEQFF.